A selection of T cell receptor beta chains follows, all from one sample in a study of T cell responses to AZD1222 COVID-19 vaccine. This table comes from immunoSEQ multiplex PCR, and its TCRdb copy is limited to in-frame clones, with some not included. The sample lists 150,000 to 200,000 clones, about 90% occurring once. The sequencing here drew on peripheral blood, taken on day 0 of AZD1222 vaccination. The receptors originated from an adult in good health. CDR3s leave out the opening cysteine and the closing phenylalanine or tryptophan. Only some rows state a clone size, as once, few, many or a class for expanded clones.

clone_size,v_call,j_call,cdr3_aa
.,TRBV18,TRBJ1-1,ASSPMGNTEAF
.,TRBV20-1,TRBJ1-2,SASNRDPYGYT
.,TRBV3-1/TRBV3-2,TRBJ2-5,ASSLVQLAGEPD
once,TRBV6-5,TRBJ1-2,ASSLEWDIYGYT
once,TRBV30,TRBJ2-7,AWSVRRGSGEQY
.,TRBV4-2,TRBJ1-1,ASSQSPTGTTEAF
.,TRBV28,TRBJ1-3,ASRWDSSGNTIY
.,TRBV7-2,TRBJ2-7,ASSLDGPYYEQY
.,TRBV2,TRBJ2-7,ASSRDRGYYEQY
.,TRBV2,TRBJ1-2,AGDRDRAANYGYT
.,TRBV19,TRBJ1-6,ASSVGQGPSPLH
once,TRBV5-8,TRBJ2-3,ASSLVIPKSTDTQY